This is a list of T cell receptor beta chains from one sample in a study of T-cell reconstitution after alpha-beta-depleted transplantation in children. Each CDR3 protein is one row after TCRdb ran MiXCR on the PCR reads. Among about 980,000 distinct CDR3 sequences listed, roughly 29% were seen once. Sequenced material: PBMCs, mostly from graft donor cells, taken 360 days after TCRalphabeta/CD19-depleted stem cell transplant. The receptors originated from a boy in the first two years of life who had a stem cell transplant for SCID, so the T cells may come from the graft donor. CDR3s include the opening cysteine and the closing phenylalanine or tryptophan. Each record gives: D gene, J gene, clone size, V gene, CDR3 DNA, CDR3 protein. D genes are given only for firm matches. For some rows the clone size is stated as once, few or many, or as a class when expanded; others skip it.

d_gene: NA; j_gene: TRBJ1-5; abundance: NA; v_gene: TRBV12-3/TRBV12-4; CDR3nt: TGTGCCAGCAGCGAGGACGGCAGCAATCAGCCCCAGCATTTT; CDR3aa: CASSEDGSNQPQHF
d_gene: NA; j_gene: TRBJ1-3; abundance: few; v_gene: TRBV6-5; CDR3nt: TGTGCCAGCAGTTACTCTTCCGGGGTCTCTGGAAACACCATATATTTT; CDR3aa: CASSYSSGVSGNTIYF
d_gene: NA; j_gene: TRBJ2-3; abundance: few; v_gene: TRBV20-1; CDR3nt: TGCAGTGCTACCAAGGGGGAGCGACTACTAGGCACAGATACGCAGTATTTT; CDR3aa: CSATKGERLLGTDTQYF
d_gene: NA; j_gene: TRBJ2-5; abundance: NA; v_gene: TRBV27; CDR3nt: TGTGCCAGCAGTTTACGACTGGGGGAGACCCAGTACTTC; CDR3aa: CASSLRLGETQYF
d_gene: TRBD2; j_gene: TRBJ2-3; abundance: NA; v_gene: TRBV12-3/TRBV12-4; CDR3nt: TGTGCCAGCAGTCCTACGGTAGCGGGGGTTACCACAGATACGCAGTATTTT; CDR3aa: CASSPTVAGVTTDTQYF
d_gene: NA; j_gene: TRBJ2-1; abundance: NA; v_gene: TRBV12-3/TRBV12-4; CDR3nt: TGTGCCAGCAGTTTCCAGGGTTTAAGCTCCTACAATGAGCAGTTCTTC; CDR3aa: CASSFQGLSSYNEQFF
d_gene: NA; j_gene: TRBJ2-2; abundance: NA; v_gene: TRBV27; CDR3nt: TGTGCCAGCAGTGTCCCCTCCGGGGAGCTGTTTTTT; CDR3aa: CASSVPSGELFF
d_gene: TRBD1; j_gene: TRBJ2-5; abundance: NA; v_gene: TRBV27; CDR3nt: TGCGCGACAGGGGTTAACGGAGAGACCCAGTACTTC; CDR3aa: CATGVNGETQYF
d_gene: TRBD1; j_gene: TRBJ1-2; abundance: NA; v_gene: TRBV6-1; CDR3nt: TGTGCCAGCAGGAAAATACAGGGGTTCTATGGCTACACCTTC; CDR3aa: CASRKIQGFYGYTF
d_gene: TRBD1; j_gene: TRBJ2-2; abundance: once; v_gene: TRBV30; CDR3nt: TGTGCCTGGAAGGGGCCGGGGACAGGGTCCGGGGAGCTGTTTTTT; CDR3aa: CAWKGPGTGSGELFF
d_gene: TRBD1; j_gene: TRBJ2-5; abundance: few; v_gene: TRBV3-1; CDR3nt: TGTGCCAGCAGTACAGGGGGTGGAGGGAGGCCCGCGGAGACCCAGTACTTC; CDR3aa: CASSTGGGGRPAETQYF
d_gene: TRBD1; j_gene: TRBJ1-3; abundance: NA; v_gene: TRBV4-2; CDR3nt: TGTGCCAGCAGCCGAGGGACAGATGGTAACCTCTCTGGAAACACCATATATTTT; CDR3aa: CASSRGTDGNLSGNTIYF